Each of the 2 T cell receptor beta chains below was sequenced from the same sample in a study of T cells in Graves' hyperthyroidism and ophthalmopathy. TCR beta CDR3 sequences were amplified from RNA transcripts. A first-round RT-PCR of the TCR CDR3 used the HTBI primer set. A single record per CDR3 protein comes from TCRdb applying MiXCR to the multiplex PCR reads. This table holds more than 450,000 distinct CDR3 sequences, 12% to 15% found once. Sequenced material: blood. The receptors come from a middle-aged woman with Graves' hyperthyroidism.

The chain links TRBV10-3 to TRBJ1-3; D gene ambiguous. This CDR3 contains 15 residues. Germline V lookup: CDR1 ENHRY, CDR2 SYGVKD. Deletions cut 1 base from V and 0 bases from J, with 7 bases between. CDR3 amino acids: CAISEWEISGNTIYF. The CDR3 DNA sequence: TGTGCCATCAGTGAGTGGGAGATCTCTGGAAACACCATATATTTT.

The table lists this clonotype with many counts. The rearrangement links TRBV6-1 to TRBJ1-1; D gene unclear. Trimming removed 6 bases at V and 0 bases at J, with 8 bases between. CDR1 is MNHNS, CDR2 SASEGT, per germline. The CDR3 runs 13 residues. The CDR3 sequence is CASRTGVNTEAFF. Here the CDR3 DNA reads TGTGCCAGCAGGACCGGGGTGAACACTGAAGCTTTCTTT.